This T cell receptor beta chain was recorded in a study of Graves' ophthalmopathy and Graves' hyperthyroidism (dated by TCRdb to 2016 to 2019). Regarding the study in general: Peripheral blood was collected before any treatment was given, at the time of initial diagnosis. In six hyperthyroidism patients, the T-cell repertoire of thyroid tissue was compared with the T-cell repertoire of blood. The independent validation cohort included around 19 hyperthyroidism patients plus 17 patients who later progressed from hyperthyroidism to ophthalmopathy. After sampling, hyperthyroidism patients received methimazole starting at 30 mg daily, and ophthalmopathy patients received high-dose intravenous methylprednisolone. TCR beta repertoire signatures were used to distinguish Graves' ophthalmopathy from Graves' hyperthyroidism and to predict progression to ophthalmopathy. To explore V-J signatures distinguishing ophthalmopathy from hyperthyroidism, a discovery set of more than 95 patients (43 ophthalmopathy, over 55 stable hyperthyroidism) was enrolled. In total, 135 blood samples were TCR-sequenced: around 42 ophthalmopathy, approximately 80 hyperthyroidism and some 17 hyperthyroidism-to-ophthalmopathy patients.

Findings and caveats that apply to the study as a whole: Sample size was not predetermined statistically, and investigators were not blinded to group allocation. Among expanded thyroid clonotypes with frequency above 0.001, most also showed up in blood, which suggests that blood repertoires may reflect the thyroid immune response. In validation, the model predicted ophthalmopathy progression with about 71% sensitivity and roughly 72% specificity; some 13 predicted patients were CT-confirmed with GO in a median of about 6.2 months. In cross-validation, the 13-signature model distinguished ophthalmopathy from stable hyperthyroidism with approximately 90% sensitivity and around 81% specificity, and in the test set the corresponding values were about 80% and 75%.

For repertoire sequencing, TCR beta CDR3 regions were amplified from RNA transcripts. The first round was an RT-PCR using HTBI primers with the Qiagen OneStep RT-PCR kit, and this first round was followed by a second-round multiplex PCR, then size selection and purification. Libraries were sequenced on an Illumina HiSeq2000 using paired-end 100 bp reads. In the paper's pipeline: SOAPnuke was used for read processing, and reads with adapters, uncalled bases, a mean Phred below 15, or no exact constant-primer or identifier match were discarded. High-quality paired reads were merged with COPE v1.2.5. Unique nucleotide sequences were defined as clonotypes and aligned to IMGT TRB V, D and J references using MiTCR v1.1. Only V-J combinations with frequency above 0.0001 were analysed, covering about 99% of repertoires. For each V-J combination, a TCR clonal expansion and chaos score was defined as the ratio of F50 clonal expansion to chaos observed in the TCRdist matrix. Features were reduced by Welch's t-statistics and random forest to approximately 13 V-J combinations, which fed a naive Bayes classifier. The Morisita-Horn index was used to measure how similar the thyroid and blood repertoires were. Starting from the raw public reads, TCRdb applied fastp trimming at Q25, assembled clones with MiXCR and retained in-frame beta chains. Entries are consolidated by CDR3 protein sequence, retaining the most common genes and DNA. The V and J calls shown here were made by TCRdb, not taken from the authors' results. The sample yields 650,000 to 900,000 distinct CDR3 sequences; roughly 40% were counted once. The ten largest clones take up about 40% of the sample.

In the case of this clonotype: The target of this receptor is not known. Base qualities are not at hand, and no much larger clone is one base apart.

Per the germline V gene, SNHLY is the CDR1 and FYNNEI is the CDR2. The CDR3 spans 18 residues, from the cysteine through the phenylalanine. Only CDR3 DNA remains: 54 bases, in frame from the first base. Trimming removed 8 bases from V and 4 bases from J, leaving 26 bases between the germline ends. Ophthalmopathy patients were characterized by moderately to severely active disease, a Clinical Activity Score of at least 3, a NOSPECS grade of at least 4, and a disease duration under 3 months. Patients with other autoimmune diseases, uncontrolled infections, pregnancy or lactation were excluded from the study. Clinical symptoms, serum thyroxine, TRAb, thyroid ultrasound and orbital computed tomography were used for diagnosis. Ficoll-Paque density gradient centrifugation was used to isolate PBMCs from under 11 ml of fresh peripheral blood. Total RNA was extracted with Trizol reagent and quality-checked on an Agilent 2100 Bioanalyzer.

The rearranged segments are TRBV2 and TRBJ1-4; perhaps TRBD1 is the D gene, with 6 bases matching. The sequencing sample was made of peripheral blood. The sequence derives from an adult man with Graves' ophthalmopathy. CDR3 reads: CASRKQGNGVSINEKLFF. The nucleotide sequence is TGTGCCAGCCGCAAACAGGGAAACGGGGTTTCTATTAATGAAAAACTGTTTTTT.